In this sample, the clone carrying this T cell receptor (beta chain) turned up a few times. The sample originates from a study of T cell changes during pregnancy in multiple sclerosis. V was clipped by 4 bases and J by 9 bases, with 23 bases between them. The CDR3 has 15 residues. CDR1 is SGHDT and CDR2 is YYEEEE in the germline V gene. TCRdb keeps only in-frame clones here, not all; method: immunoSEQ multiplex PCR. The data show 55,000 to 75,000 clones, about nine tenths seen once. This clonotype originated in a female donor in good health, enrolled as a control in a pregnancy study. The sequencing used peripheral blood, collected in the third trimester of pregnancy. The V and J genes are TRBV5-6 and TRBJ2-7, with D tentatively TRBD2 (7 bases). CDR3 DNA sequence: TGTGCCAGCAGCCAAGCCGGCGGGGGCCCTCTGGGGCAGTACTTC. It encodes CASSQAGGGPLGQYF.